This T cell receptor (beta chain) is from a study of OX40 agonist ivuxolimab in advanced cancers. TCRdb keeps only in-frame clones here, not all; method: immunoSEQ multiplex PCR. The table shows roughly 68,000 clones, with 85% to 95% occurring only once. The CDR3 sequence is 17 residues long. Specimen: CD4+ or CD8+ T cells sorted from blood, collected in a trial of the OX40 agonist ivuxolimab. The sequence was obtained from an adult with an advanced solid tumor such as melanoma, head and neck, liver or kidney cancer. V usage is TRBV21-1 and J usage is TRBJ2-7. TRBV21-1 is termed a pseudogene. The CDR3 region is CASSKVGGEGPSYEQYF. Here the CDR3 DNA reads TGTGCCAGCAGCAAAGTGGGGGGCGAGGGGCCCTCATACGAGCAGTACTTC.